This entry is about one T cell receptor (beta chain). This CDR3 is built from 17 residues. Germline lookup yields CDR1 KGHSH and CDR2 LQKENI. V trimming: 2 bases; J trimming: 3 bases; junction bases outside the gene matches: 9. This entry belongs to a study of blood T cell repertoires in COVID-19. Study at large: Acute and convalescent COVID-19 specimens originated in the United States, Italy and Spain. Sources were T cells, B-cell-depleted T cells, or PBMCs; the material itself was cDNA or gDNA.

In the authors' methods: The authors estimated nucleated cell counts from reference gene primer amplification. The repertoire was sequenced with immunoSEQ multiplex PCR; TCRdb's copy has only in-frame clones and lacks some. V and J calls and clone size are copied from that table; D and trimming were computed from the DNA. The sample has about 16,000 clones; around 79% are singletons. The receptor was derived from a woman in her 70s with active COVID-19. Material for sequencing was peripheral blood. This chain connects TRBV18 to TRBJ2-2; TRBD1 matches 7 bases. CDR3 DNA sequence: TGTGCCAGCTCACCAGTTGACAGGGCAGTCGACACCGGGGAGCTGTTTTTT. Translation: CASSPVDRAVDTGELFF.